This T cell receptor (beta chain) was retrieved from a study of regulatory T cells in long-lasting Graves disease. Points from the study as a whole: Relative to new patients (around 1,000), persistent patients exhibited greater sharing of public clonotypes (around 3,000). Patients with persistent disease showed a bias toward TRBV28, TRBJ1-2 and TRBJ2-5.

Turning to this clonotype: As yet, its antigen is unknown.

Germline V lookup: CDR1 SGHNT, CDR2 YENEEA. Trimming took 4 bases from V and 2 from J; bases not matched to a gene: 10. There are 16 residues in the CDR3. Time point: persistent/refractory GD, antithyroid drugs over 5 years with positive TRAb. The TCR library was made from RNA that had been extracted from PBMCs in TRIzol. American Thyroid Association guidelines served as the basis for diagnosing Graves' disease. The patients were drawn from one endocrinology department in Xi'an, China. Through Arm-PCR of CDR3 regions and iRepertoire HTBI primers, TCR beta libraries were built. TCRdb re-called the multiplex PCR reads through MiXCR, storing one row per CDR3 protein. The data hold hundreds of thousands of distinct CDR3 sequences, with more than 20% observed a single time.

The receptor comes from a female donor with Graves disease. The source material was peripheral blood mononuclear cells (PBMCs), sampled when the disease was refractory, from a patient treated with antithyroid drugs. The J gene is TRBJ2-5, the V gene TRBV11-3; 7 bases align to TRBD1. The CDR3 nucleotides read TGTGCCAGCAGCTCGAGTGGGACAGCTAAACAAGAGACCCAGTACTTC. This translates into CASSSSGTAKQETQYF.